The 27 T cell receptor beta chains below all came from one sample that was sequenced in a study of blood T cell repertoires in COVID-19 (dated by TCRdb to the early 2020s). Library method: the immunoSEQ multiplex PCR assay. Sourced from immuneACCESS, this table was stored by TCRdb with only in-frame sequences that have V and J called. A share of the clones is absent; for the studies checked, an unresolved V gene accounts for under half, and the remainder has no known explanation. The sample table records about 58,000 clones; approximately 90% of these occur just once. The ten largest clonotypes hold 1.2% to 1.5% of the sample. Material: peripheral blood. These receptors were taken from a man in his sixties with acute or convalescent COVID-19.

The V call is TRBV7-6, the J call TRBJ2-1, with TRBD2 as a possible D gene (6 bases). Germline-derived CDR1 and CDR2 are SGHVS and FNYEAQ. CDR3 length: 16 amino acids. With 2 bases removed from V and 2 bases from J, the gap between germline ends came to 13 bases. The CDR3 DNA is TGTGCCAGCAGCTTACCGCGGGGTAGGACCTACAATGAGCAGTTCTTC. Its translation: CASSLPRGRTYNEQFF.

This chain uses TRBV3-1 (or the pseudogene TRBV3-2) with TRBJ2-7; TRBD2 might be the D (5 bases). This CDR3 spans 14 amino acids. Trimming shortened V by 3 bases and J by 4 bases, and 13 bases separated the two germline ends. Germline loops: CDR1 LGHDT, CDR2 YNNKEL (reference sequence). The CDR3 region is CASSQGSDRYEQYF. The CDR3, as DNA: TGTGCCAGCAGCCAGGGGAGCGACCGATACGAGCAGTACTTC.

The rearrangement links TRBV6-2 or TRBV6-3 to TRBJ2-7; 8 positions match TRBD1. The germline V gene has CDR1 MNHEY and CDR2 SVGEGT. The J segment lost 3 bases and the V segment lost 0 bases, leaving 4 bases of the junction unmatched. CDR3 size: 15 residues. In nucleotides, the CDR3 is TGTGCCAGCAGTTACTCGTTACAGGGGGTCTACGAGCAGTACTTC. As protein: CASSYSLQGVYEQYF.

The rearrangement joins TRBV7-2 to TRBJ1-2; D possibly corresponds to TRBD1 (6 bases). With 7 bases removed from V and 6 bases from J, the gap between germline ends came to 18 bases. There are 14 residues in the CDR3. Per the germline V gene, CDR1 is SGHTA and CDR2 is FQGNSA. CDR3 sequence: CASTRTESSDGYTF. CDR3 coding DNA: TGTGCCAGCACGAGGACAGAAAGCTCCGATGGCTACACCTTC.

The rearrangement links TRBV29-1 to TRBJ1-4, with 9 bases aligning to TRBD1. Germline CDR1 SQVTM, CDR2 ANQGSEA. V gave up 7 bases and J gave up 6 bases; unmatched junction bases: 15. This CDR3 has 16 amino acids. This chain's CDR3 is CSAKTLRDRDDEKLFF. The CDR3 DNA sequence: TGCAGCGCCAAAACCCTCAGGGACAGGGATGATGAAAAACTGTTTTTT.

This clone was recorded a few times. The chain uses TRBV12-3 or TRBV12-4 and TRBJ1-5, with a weak D call TRBD1 (5 bases). Between the trimmed V and J ends, which lost 3 bases and 5 bases, there was a span of 8 bases. The CDR3 length is 13 residues. The CDR3 reads CASSFQGYQPQHF. In DNA, the CDR3 is TGTGCCAGCAGTTTTCAGGGTTATCAGCCCCAGCATTTT.

The rearrangement links TRBV28 to TRBJ2-7; D is unclear. Germline V CDR1 and CDR2: MDHEN, SYDVKM. This CDR3 contains 11 residues. The V end was cut by 6 bases, the J end by 12 bases, with 15 bases between. Here the CDR3 DNA reads TGTGCCAGCAGCCTAAGCCAAAAGATGTACTTC. The encoded protein is CASSLSQKMYF.

V gene TRBV9 combines with J gene TRBJ2-2, with D possibly TRBD2 on 5 matching bases. CDR1 and CDR2 from the germline V gene are SGDLS and YYNGEE. V lost 4 bases to trimming and J lost 4 bases, with 14 bases between them. The length of the CDR3 is 15 residues. The CDR3 spells CASSPGVALTGELFF. As DNA, the CDR3 is TGTGCCAGCAGCCCCGGGGTAGCGCTCACCGGGGAGCTGTTTTTT.

The V call is TRBV7-6, the J call TRBJ2-1; 8 nucleotides line up with TRBD2. The V segment lost 6 bases and the J segment 7 bases; nucleotides outside the gene matches: 20. Germline CDR1 reads SGHVS; CDR2 reads FNYEAQ. This CDR3 spans 18 amino acids. As DNA, the CDR3 is TGTGCCAGCAGTTATATGGCCCCCCGGGAGGGCCGTTTTAATGAGCAGTTCTTC. Its translation: CASSYMAPREGRFNEQFF. Drawing the rest from reference TRBV7-6 and TRBJ2-1, the complete variable domain is GAGVSQSPRYKVTKRGQDVALRCDPISGHVSLYWYRQALGQGPEFLTYFNYEAQQDKSGLPNDRFSAERPEGSISTLTIQRTEQRDSAMYRCASSYMAPREGRFNEQFFGPGTRLTVL.

The CDR3 DNA is TGTGCCAGCAGTGAGACCGCGGTAAACACAGATACGCAGTATTTT. This encodes CASSETAVNTDTQYF. The chain recombines TRBV27 with TRBJ2-3; no clear D gene. The CDR3 has 15 amino acids. Trimming shortened V by 5 bases and J by 2 bases, and 14 bases separated the two germline ends. CDR1 is MNHEY and CDR2 is SMNVEV in the germline V gene (reference sequence).

The V gene is TRBV2, the J gene TRBJ1-2; 7 bases line up with TRBD1. The germline V gene encodes CDR1 SNHLY and CDR2 FYNNEI. V was clipped by 6 bases and J by 8 bases; unmatched bases: 9. The length of the CDR3 is 13 residues. In DNA, the CDR3 is TGTGCCAGCAGGCCGAGACAGGGCGGGGGCTACACCTTC. Encoded protein: CASRPRQGGGYTF.

The chain couples TRBV6-6 to TRBJ2-1, with 8 bases lining up with TRBD1. The germline V gene encodes CDR1 MNHNY and CDR2 SVGAGI (reference sequence). The CDR3 totals 16 residues. With V trimmed by 7 bases and J by 1 base, 9 bases remained unmatched. The DNA for the CDR3 is TGTGCCAGCATCACCGGGACAGGCGATTCCTACAATGAGCAGTTCTTC. Protein sequence: CASITGTGDSYNEQFF.

The rearrangement uses TRBV5-4 and TRBJ1-4; D is uncertain. The germline V gene encodes CDR1 SGHNT and CDR2 YYREEE (reference sequence). This CDR3 spans 14 amino acids. Trimming pared 1 base from V and 5 bases from J, leaving 9 bases between. CDR3 protein: CASSLFGENEKLFF. CDR3 coding DNA: TGTGCCAGCAGCTTGTTCGGTGAAAATGAAAAACTGTTTTTT.

About this clone: This same CDR3 is encoded by further DNA sequences in the sample. The chain employs TRBV19 and TRBJ1-6; D call uncertain. Germline CDR1 and CDR2: LNHDA and SQIVND (reference sequence). V was shortened by 5 bases and J by 8 bases, with 7 bases between the two germline ends. This CDR3 region has 12 residues. In DNA form, the CDR3 reads TGTGCCAGTAGTGCCGGTGATTCACCCCTCCACTTT. Its protein product is CASSAGDSPLHF.

The J gene is TRBJ2-7, the V gene TRBV11-2; 11 bases match TRBD2. CDR1 is SGHAT and CDR2 is FQNNGV in the germline V gene. The CDR3 covers 14 residues. After removal of 4 bases from V and 7 bases from J, the junction contained 6 bases not matched to a gene. Here the CDR3 reads CASSSPGLAAEQYF. In nucleotides, the CDR3 is TGTGCCAGCAGCTCACCGGGACTAGCGGCTGAGCAGTACTTC.

The rearrangement links TRBV19 to TRBJ2-3; maybe TRBD2 (6 bases). The V gene's germline CDR1 is LNHDA and CDR2 SQIVND (reference sequence). The V end lost 3 bases, the J end lost 4 bases, and 20 bases lay between the germline ends. CDR3 length equals 17 residues. The chain's CDR3 is CASSIPRTRGFADTQYF. The CDR3 nucleotides read TGTGCCAGTAGTATCCCCAGAACCCGGGGGTTCGCAGATACGCAGTATTTT.

This chain connects TRBV6-6 to TRBJ2-3, with TRBD2 identical over 8 bases. The V segment lost 4 bases and the J segment 1 base; nucleotides outside the gene matches: 1. Germline V CDR1 and CDR2: MNHNY, SVGAGI (reference sequence). This CDR3 contains 14 residues. The CDR3 loop is CASSSGGGTDTQYF. The CDR3 coding sequence is TGTGCCAGCAGTTCGGGAGGGGGCACAGATACGCAGTATTTT.

The V gene is TRBV7-6, the J gene TRBJ2-7; D gene unclear. V lost 1 base to trimming and J lost 2 bases, with 12 bases between them. Per the germline V gene, CDR1 is SGHVS and CDR2 is FNYEAQ. This CDR3 region has 15 residues. The CDR3 protein is CASSLGVPRTYEQYF. The CDR3 DNA is TGTGCCAGCAGCTTAGGGGTTCCCAGGACCTACGAGCAGTACTTC.

This chain links TRBV19 with TRBJ2-3; TRBD1 matches at 8 bases. The CDR3 contains 15 residues. Germline V gene lookup returns CDR1 LNHDA and CDR2 SQIVND (reference sequence). The V and J ends lost 4 bases and 4 bases, in that order; junction bases with no gene match: 7. The CDR3 region is CASSTLGTGPDTQYF. Written as DNA, the CDR3 is TGTGCCAGTAGTACTCTCGGGACAGGCCCAGATACGCAGTATTTT.

The chain links TRBV11-3 to TRBJ2-7, with 9 positions matching TRBD1. CDR3 length: 14 amino acids. Trimming took 1 base from V and 7 from J; bases not matched to a gene: 5. From germline, CDR1 is SGHNT and CDR2 YENEEA. The CDR3 loop is CASSLVGQGWEQYF. In DNA, the CDR3 is TGTGCCAGCAGCTTAGTTGGACAGGGGTGGGAGCAGTACTTC. The variable domain in full, with the rest retrieved from reference TRBV11-3 and TRBJ2-7, is EAGVVQSPRYKIIEKKQPVAFWCNPISGHNTLYWYLQNLGQGPELLIRYENEEAVDDSQLPKDRFSAERLKGVDSTLKIQPAELGDSAVYLCASSLVGQGWEQYFGPGTRLTVT.

The chain recombines TRBV28 with TRBJ2-5; D is perhaps TRBD1 (6 bases). The CDR3 is 16 residues long. Germline lookup yields CDR1 MDHEN and CDR2 SYDVKM. V shed 6 bases and J shed 1 base, with 18 bases lying between them. The CDR3 sequence: CASSPPQQGFQETQYF. The CDR3 DNA is TGTGCCAGCAGCCCCCCACAGCAGGGGTTCCAAGAGACCCAGTACTTC.

CDR3 DNA sequence: TGTGCCAGCAGAGCGACAGCGGGAGCGGCCTACAATGAGCAGTTCTTC. Its translation is CASRATAGAAYNEQFF. The chain carries TRBV2 and TRBJ2-1, with 8 nucleotides matching TRBD2. Germline lookup yields CDR1 SNHLY and CDR2 FYNNEI. The CDR3 has 16 amino acids. J gave up 2 bases and V 6 bases, and 9 bases lay outside the gene matches.

In its sample, this clone was seen once. V and J are TRBV4-3 and TRBJ2-3, with 7 bases lining up with TRBD2. CDR3 length equals 14 residues. Germline trimming cut 4 bases from V and 4 bases from J; bases unmatched to any gene: 5. Germline CDR1 LGHNA, CDR2 YSLEER. The CDR3 bases are TGCGCCAGCAGCCCTCGGACTAGAGCAGATACGCAGTATTTT. Protein: CASSPRTRADTQYF.

The V and J genes are TRBV7-2 and TRBJ2-2; no firm D call. The ends were cut back, 5 bases at V and 1 base at J, with 11 bases in the middle. This CDR3 is 15 amino acids long. Germline CDR1 is SGHTA and CDR2 is FQGNSA. The CDR3 loop is CASSPLERNTGELFF. CDR3 DNA: TGTGCCAGCAGCCCCCTTGAGCGGAACACCGGGGAGCTGTTTTTT.

The J gene is TRBJ2-6, the V gene TRBV7-2, with D unresolved. The CDR3 runs to 15 residues. In germline, CDR1 is SGHTA, CDR2 FQGNSA. Trimming left V 2 bases short and J 1 base short, with 6 bases between. The CDR3 region is CASSLRASGANVLTF. The DNA of the CDR3 is TGTGCCAGCAGCTTACGCGCGTCTGGGGCCAACGTCCTGACTTTC. The complete variable domain, with remaining parts taken from reference TRBV7-2 and TRBJ2-6, reads GAGVSQSPSNKVTEKGKDVELRCDPISGHTALYWYRQSLGQGLEFLIYFQGNSAPDKSGLPSDRFSAERTGGSVSTLTIQRTQQEDSAVYLCASSLRASGANVLTFGAGSRLTVL.

This rearrangement joins TRBV27 to TRBJ2-7, with TRBD2 matching 8 bases. The V and J ends lost 4 bases and 2 bases, in that order; junction bases with no gene match: 7. From germline, CDR1 is MNHEY and CDR2 SMNVEV (reference sequence). CDR3 size: 15 residues. The CDR3 sequence is CASSYERERPYEQYF. The CDR3, as DNA: TGTGCCAGCAGTTACGAGCGGGAGAGGCCCTACGAGCAGTACTTC.

The chain employs TRBV4-2 and TRBJ1-5; 8 nucleotides align to TRBD1. The CDR3 has 15 residues. V shed 3 bases and J 5 bases; nucleotides not matched to a gene: 6. Per the germline V gene, CDR1 is LGHNA and CDR2 is YNFKEQ. CDR3 protein: CASSQTGQDDQPQHF. CDR3 coding DNA: TGTGCCAGCAGCCAGACGGGACAGGACGATCAGCCCCAGCATTTT.